Listed here are 7 T cell receptor beta chains from one sample, sequenced in a study of cytomegalovirus exposure and HLA in healthy donors. The PCR was carried out with 60 Vbeta primers and 13 Jbeta primers. Assay used: immunoSEQ multiplex PCR; TCRdb lists only in-frame clones, some missing. Among 280,000 or so clones listed, around nine tenths were seen once. The sequenced sample consisted of PBMCs. Every receptor here comes from a woman younger than 35 in good health and CMV-seronegative.

The rearrangement uses TRBV4-1 and TRBJ2-7, with 10 bases fitting TRBD2. V trimming: 1 base; J trimming: 0 bases; junction bases outside the gene matches: 3. CDR1 is MGHRA and CDR2 is YSYEKL in the germline V gene. The CDR3 covers 16 residues. The DNA of the CDR3 is TGCGCCAGCAGCCAAGCGACTAGCGGGTACTCCTACGAGCAGTACTTC. Encoded protein: CASSQATSGYSYEQYF.

As concerns this clone: At one end, the junction sequence differs from germline, possibly due to a read error. The chain links TRBV7-9 to TRBJ1-6; D call uncertain. Germline V lookup: CDR1 SEHNR, CDR2 FQNEAQ (reference sequence). This CDR3 comprises 14 residues. The CDR3: CSSPYGRLSSPLHF. Written as DNA, the CDR3 is TGTTCCAGCCCCTACGGCAGGTTGAGTTCACCCCTCCACTTT.

V gene TRBV11-2 combines with J gene TRBJ2-2; TRBD2 agrees at 13 bases. The CDR3 sequence is 19 residues long. V was clipped by 7 bases and J by 1 base; unmatched bases: 12. Germline V gene data show CDR1 as SGHAT and CDR2 as FQNNGV. CDR3 loop: CASTGRTSGGARNTGELFF. DNA for the CDR3: TGTGCCAGCACCGGGAGGACTAGCGGGGGAGCTAGGAACACCGGGGAGCTGTTTTTT.

This clone has a handful of counts. It is unclear where the CDR3 begins or ends on the DNA, so no DNA is shown, and the CDR3 is as TCRdb lists it. The CDR3 reads CASSQYFGLIYEQYF. The V and J genes are TRBV4-1 and TRBJ2-7; the table names TRBD2, a call not compared with the DNA. Germline V gene data show CDR1 as MGHRA and CDR2 as YSYEKL. The CDR3 extends over 15 residues, inclusive of both ends.

This rearrangement joins TRBV6-5 to TRBJ2-5, with TRBD2 matching 11 bases. Germline CDR1 MNHEY, CDR2 SVGAGI. V trimming: 3 bases; J trimming: 1 base; junction bases outside the gene matches: 1. This CDR3 is 15 amino acids long. CDR3 nucleotides: TGTGCCAGCAGTTATAGCGGGGGGGTCCAAGAGACCCAGTACTTC. Protein: CASSYSGGVQETQYF.

The chain couples TRBV27 to TRBJ2-1, with 7 bases aligning to TRBD1. J gave up 3 bases and V 2 bases, and 1 base lay outside the gene matches. CDR1 and CDR2 (germline): MNHEY, SMNVEV (reference sequence). The CDR3 spans 14 residues. The DNA for the CDR3 is TGTGCCAGCAGTTTACGGACAGGCTACAATGAGCAGTTCTTC. It yields the protein CASSLRTGYNEQFF.

This clone was seen a few times. The rearrangement joins TRBV18 to TRBJ1-1; maybe TRBD1 (6 bases). Per germline, CDR1 KGHSH and CDR2 LQKENI. The CDR3 is made up of 15 amino acids. The V gene lost 4 bases and the J gene lost 4 bases, with 16 bases spanning the gap. CDR3 DNA: TGTGCCAGCTCACAACAGGGTAGCGAAGTCACTGAAGCTTTCTTT. It is translated as CASSQQGSEVTEAFF.